Listed here are 17 T cell receptor beta chains from one sample, sequenced in a study of blood T cell repertoires in COVID-19. The repertoire was sequenced with immunoSEQ multiplex PCR; TCRdb's copy has only in-frame clones and lacks some. The sample lists about 210,000 clones; 86% were seen once. The specimen was PBMCs or T cells enriched from blood (not recorded which). These receptors all come from a man aged 40-50 years with acute COVID-19.

This chain links TRBV20-1 with TRBJ2-7; TRBD1 aligns across 7 bases. CDR1 DFQATT and CDR2 SNEGSKA come from the germline V gene (reference sequence). Trimming cost V 3 bases and J 1 base; bases outside gene matches: 3. CDR3 length equals 13 residues. This CDR3 reads CSASRDSSYEQYF. CDR3 DNA sequence: TGCAGTGCTAGTAGGGACAGTTCCTACGAGCAGTACTTC.

This clone has a single count. The genes are TRBV11-3 and TRBJ2-1, with D maybe TRBD2 (6 bases). In germline, CDR1 is SGHNT, CDR2 YENEEA. The CDR3 spans 12 residues. The ends were cut back, 2 bases at V and 10 bases at J, with 9 bases in the middle. The CDR3 coding sequence is TGTGCCAGCAGCTTACCGGGGGAGGAGCAGTTCTTC. Translation gives CASSLPGEEQFF.

Written as DNA, the CDR3 is TGTGCCAGCAGCTTAGGAGCGGGATTCCCAGATACGCAGTATTTT. It codes for CASSLGAGFPDTQYF. This chain joins TRBV7-7 and TRBJ2-3; 7 bases fit TRBD2. The CDR3 covers 15 residues. J was trimmed by 4 bases and V by 1 base; bases with no gene match: 5. Germline V lookup: CDR1 SSHAT, CDR2 FNYEAQ (reference sequence).

V and J are TRBV6-5 and TRBJ1-3; the match to TRBD1 covers 8 bases. The CDR3 consists of 13 residues. Germline V gene sequence: CDR1 MNHEY, CDR2 SVGAGI. Trimming took 6 bases from V and 8 from J; bases not matched to a gene: 6. The CDR3: CASRTTGADTIYF. CDR3 bases: TGTGCCAGCAGAACGACAGGGGCGGACACCATATATTTT.

By its share, this clone is medium-sized. The chain recombines TRBV6-9 with TRBJ2-1, with 10 nucleotides matching TRBD1. From germline, CDR1 is MNHGY and CDR2 SVAAGI. This CDR3 is built from 14 residues. The V segment lost 8 bases and the J segment 2 bases; nucleotides outside the gene matches: 3. For the CDR3, the DNA is TGTGCCAGCGGTGGACAGGGGGCCTACAATGAGCAGTTCTTC. It encodes CASGGQGAYNEQFF.

This clone has just a few counts. V gene TRBV5-1 combines with J gene TRBJ2-7; possible D gene TRBD2, 5 bases. CDR1 and CDR2 (germline): SGHRS, YFSETQ. The V end was cut by 2 bases, the J end by 3 bases, with 9 bases between. CDR3 length equals 13 residues. CDR3 sequence reads: CASSFEGGYEQYF. In DNA, the CDR3 is TGCGCCAGCAGCTTTGAGGGCGGCTACGAGCAGTACTTC.

In this sample, this clone turned up a few times. The chain carries TRBV7-2 and TRBJ1-5; D remains ambiguous. CDR3 length: 13 residues. The germline V and J ends were trimmed by 5 bases and 3 bases, with 8 bases remaining between them. CDR1 and CDR2 from the germline V gene are SGHTA and FQGNSA. As DNA, the CDR3 is TGTGCCAGCAGCGAGGGCGTCAATCAGCCCCAGCATTTT. Its translation: CASSEGVNQPQHF. The full variable domain, rest sourced from reference TRBV7-2 and TRBJ1-5, is GAGVSQSPSNKVTEKGKDVELRCDPISGHTALYWYRQSLGQGLEFLIYFQGNSAPDKSGLPSDRFSAERTGGSVSTLTIQRTQQEDSAVYLCASSEGVNQPQHFGDGTRLSIL.

The chain has TRBV6-5 and TRBJ1-2; 10 bases match TRBD1. Per germline, CDR1 MNHEY and CDR2 SVGAGI. CDR3 size: 15 residues. The V and J ends lost 6 bases and 4 bases, in that order; junction bases with no gene match: 8. CDR3: CASRPGTGDSYGYTF. For the CDR3, the DNA is TGTGCCAGCAGACCCGGGACAGGGGACTCCTATGGCTACACCTTC.

The chain joins TRBV5-1 to TRBJ2-3; D uncertain. The V and J ends lost 3 bases and 0 bases respectively, with 8 bases between them. The CDR3 has 14 residues. CDR1 is SGHRS and CDR2 is YFSETQ in the germline V gene. The CDR3: CASSSRASTDTQYF. The CDR3 DNA reads as TGCGCCAGCAGCTCCCGCGCTAGCACAGATACGCAGTATTTT.

The sample holds a few counts of this clone. The rearrangement joins TRBV30 to TRBJ2-3; D gene uncertain. The CDR3 runs 13 residues. Per the germline V gene, CDR1 is GTSNPN and CDR2 is SVGIG (reference sequence). V lost 5 bases, J lost 6 bases, and 15 bases lay in between. CDR3 nucleotides: TGTGCCTGGGGAGCATTTGGGCCGGATACGCAGTATTTT. Its protein is CAWGAFGPDTQYF.

Only one count was recorded for this clone. This chain links TRBV21-1 with TRBJ1-3; TRBD1 is the table's D call and was not checked against the DNA. TRBV21-1 is given as a pseudogene. The CDR3 loop spans 16 amino acids. The CDR3 DNA follows: TGTGCCAGCAGCACCGAACAGCTAAGCTCTGGAAACACCATATATTTT. Translating gives CASSTEQLSSGNTIYF.

This chain joins TRBV4-1 and TRBJ1-3; possible D gene TRBD1, 6 bases. V shed 3 bases and J shed 4 bases, with 10 bases lying between them. Germline V gene lookup returns CDR1 MGHRA and CDR2 YSYEKL. CDR3 length: 14 residues. The CDR3 is CASSHQGRGNTIYF. CDR3 sequence (DNA): TGCGCCAGCAGCCACCAGGGGAGAGGAAACACCATATATTTT.

The rearrangement links TRBV4-3 to TRBJ2-1; TRBD2 matches at 10 bases. The junction had 1 base not matched to a gene; V was cut back by 0 bases and J by 2 bases. Per the germline V gene, CDR1 is LGHNA and CDR2 is YSLEER. This CDR3 is built from 16 residues. The CDR3 sequence is CASSQELAGTYNEQFF. As DNA, the CDR3 is TGCGCCAGCAGCCAAGAACTAGCGGGGACCTACAATGAGCAGTTCTTC.

This sequence joins TRBV19 and TRBJ2-1; D is unresolved. Trimming took off 1 base at V and 12 bases at J, with 7 bases between the two ends. The CDR3 has 11 residues. Germline V gene sequence: CDR1 LNHDA, CDR2 SQIVND (reference sequence). CDR3 bases: TGTGCCAGTAGTATAGGACTCTTGCAGTTCTTC. Translation: CASSIGLLQFF.

The V gene is TRBV7-9, the J gene TRBJ1-3; 7 bases agree with TRBD1. Germline V gene lookup returns CDR1 SEHNR and CDR2 FQNEAQ (reference sequence). This CDR3 has 15 residues. The J segment lost 2 bases and the V segment lost 0 bases, leaving 1 base of the junction unmatched. CDR3 nucleotide sequence: TGTGCCAGCAGCTTAGCGGGGACAGCTGGAAACACCATATATTTT. It encodes CASSLAGTAGNTIYF. Full variable domain (missing parts from reference TRBV7-9 and TRBJ1-3): DTGVSQNPRHKITKRGQNVTFRCDPISEHNRLYWYRQTLGQGPEFLTYFQNEAQLEKSRLLSDRFSAERPKGSFSTLEIQRTEQGDSAMYLCASSLAGTAGNTIYFGEGSWLTVV.

This chain connects TRBV11-2 to TRBJ1-2, with 8 positions matching TRBD1. Germline CDR1 reads SGHAT; CDR2 reads FQNNGV. This CDR3 is 15 amino acids long. After removal of 3 bases from V and 4 bases from J, the junction contained 7 bases not matched to a gene. Here the CDR3 reads CASSLGSDRGYGYTF. The CDR3 nucleotides are TGTGCCAGCAGCTTGGGAAGCGACAGGGGCTATGGCTACACCTTC.

The chain combines TRBV5-1 with TRBJ1-1; TRBD1 matches at 8 bases. The CDR3 is 14 residues long. Germline CDR1 and CDR2: SGHRS and YFSETQ. The V gene end was trimmed by 2 bases and the J gene end by 1 base; junction bases not matched to a gene: 1. The DNA for the CDR3 is TGCGCCAGCAGCTTAGGGACAGGGAACACTGAAGCTTTCTTT. It encodes CASSLGTGNTEAFF.